This T cell receptor beta chain is drawn from a study of CD8 T cells in Susac syndrome. Random hexamers were used to reverse transcribe the RNA input (0.5 to 1 ug). One entry per CDR3 protein results from TCRdb running MiXCR on the immunoSEQ multiplex PCR reads. The sample includes some 120,000 distinct CDR3 sequences, 90% to 95% of them seen just once. CDR3 length: 16 amino acids. From germline, CDR1 is SGHRS and CDR2 YFSETQ. V was cut by 2 bases and J by 4 bases, with 18 bases left in between. V is TRBV5-1 and J is TRBJ1-1, with D maybe TRBD1 (5 bases). This sequence originates from a human donor with multiple sclerosis. Specimen: CD8+ T cells from PBMCs. The CDR3 loop is CASSLKGNSRGTEAFF. In DNA form, the CDR3 reads TGCGCCAGCAGCTTAAAGGGCAACTCTAGGGGCACTGAAGCTTTCTTT.